This TCR beta chain came from a study of Ad26.COV2.S vaccination and SARS-CoV-2 variants. About the study: Vaccine-arm donor from the placebo-controlled COV1001 Ad26.COV2.S trial.

Germline-derived CDR1 and CDR2 are LNHDA and SQIVND (reference sequence). Trimming left V 3 bases short and J 1 base short, with 6 bases between. This CDR3 contains 13 residues. As to treatment: some 20 received Ad26.COV2.S at low or high dose, single or two shots; five or six received placebo; per-sample allocation not given. The samples were gathered on day 63 after the first injection of vaccine or placebo. Using immunoSEQ multiplex PCR, the repertoire was profiled, and TCRdb retains in-frame clones only, with some absent. The sample lists around 450,000 clones; around nine tenths were seen once. The source is a person aged 18-60 years who received the Ad26.COV2.S COVID-19 vaccine or a placebo. The sequences come from peripheral blood, collected in a trial of Ad26.COV2.S vaccine versus placebo. The V call is TRBV19, the J call TRBJ1-1, with D uncertain. The CDR3 DNA reads as TGTGCCAGTAGTATGTGGGAGAACACTGAAGCTTTCTTT. The encoded protein is CASSMWENTEAFF.